The sample holds one count of the clone carrying this T cell receptor beta chain. Primed by a sample-barcoded 5' primer and a J-beta primer mix, a second PCR proceeded for roughly 6 to 12 cycles. Each CDR3 protein is one row after TCRdb ran MiXCR on the 5' RACE reads. The sample lists 550,000 to 650,000 distinct CDR3 sequences; about 29% were seen once. This entry is derived from a study of blood T cells in healthy people across ages. Germline trimming cut 3 bases from V and 7 bases from J; bases unmatched to any gene: 8. The germline V gene encodes CDR1 DFQATT and CDR2 SNEGSKA (reference sequence). The CDR3 sequence is 14 residues long. The sample also formed part of further work on T cells of mothers and their children. That source reports: A few healthy Caucasian mothers, along with their six children, were the donors. Per mother, over 8 million TCR beta CDR3 reads were obtained; per child, a few million. Thymic selection molds TCR recombination output in a comparable way in related and unrelated pairs.

The sample taken for sequencing was blood. The rearrangement joins TRBV20-1 to TRBJ2-1; 8 bases align to TRBD2. The receptor was derived from a boy aged 2 to 10 in good health. In DNA, the CDR3 is TGCAGTGCTAGTTTAAGCGGGAGCGGTAATGAGCAGTTCTTC. Encoded protein: CSASLSGSGNEQFF.